This entry concerns a single T cell receptor beta chain. Repertoires were generated with immunoSEQ multiplex PCR, while TCRdb's copy carries only in-frame clones and drops some. This sample has 200,000 to 300,000 clones, with more than 65% found just once. The sample is drawn from a study of blood T cell repertoires in COVID-19. This CDR3 spans 19 amino acids. The ends lost 2 bases at V and 1 base at J; junction bases unmatched: 11. The germline V gene encodes CDR1 MNHNS and CDR2 SASEGT. The receptor's source is a man aged 40-50 years who had recovered from COVID-19. The chain uses TRBV6-1 and TRBJ2-5, with TRBD2 matching over 12 bases. The specimen sequenced was peripheral blood. The CDR3 nucleotides are TGTGCCAGCAGTGAACGTCCATGGCGGACTAGCGGGATCCAAGAGACCCAGTACTTC. It yields the protein CASSERPWRTSGIQETQYF.